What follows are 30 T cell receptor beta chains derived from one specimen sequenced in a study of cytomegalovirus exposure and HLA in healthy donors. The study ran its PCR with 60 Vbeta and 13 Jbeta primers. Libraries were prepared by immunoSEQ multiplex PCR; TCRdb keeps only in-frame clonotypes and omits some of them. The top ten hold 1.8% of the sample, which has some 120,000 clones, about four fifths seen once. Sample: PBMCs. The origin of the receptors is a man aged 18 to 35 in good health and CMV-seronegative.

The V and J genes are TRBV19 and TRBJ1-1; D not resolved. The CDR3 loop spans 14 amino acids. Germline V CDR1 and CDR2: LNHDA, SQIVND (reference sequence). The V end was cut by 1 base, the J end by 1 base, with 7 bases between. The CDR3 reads CASSIGRQNTEAFF. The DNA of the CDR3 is TGTGCCAGTAGTATAGGCAGGCAGAACACTGAAGCTTTCTTT.

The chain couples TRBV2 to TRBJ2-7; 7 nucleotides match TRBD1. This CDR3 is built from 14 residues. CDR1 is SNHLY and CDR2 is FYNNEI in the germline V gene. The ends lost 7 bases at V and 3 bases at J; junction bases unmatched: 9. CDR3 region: CASNLEHRGYEQYF. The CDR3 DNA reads TGTGCCAGCAACCTTGAACACAGGGGCTACGAGCAGTACTTC.

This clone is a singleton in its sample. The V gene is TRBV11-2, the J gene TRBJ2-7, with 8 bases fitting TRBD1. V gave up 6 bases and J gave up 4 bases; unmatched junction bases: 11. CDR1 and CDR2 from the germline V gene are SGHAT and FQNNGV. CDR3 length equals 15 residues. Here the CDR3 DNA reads TGTGCCAGCAGTTCCCGGGACAGGACCTTTTACGAGCAGTACTTC. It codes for CASSSRDRTFYEQYF.

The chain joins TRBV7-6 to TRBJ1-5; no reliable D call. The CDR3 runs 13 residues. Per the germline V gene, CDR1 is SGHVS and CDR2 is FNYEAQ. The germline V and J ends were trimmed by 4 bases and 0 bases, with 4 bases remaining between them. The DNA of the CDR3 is TGTGCCAGCAGCTCGGGTAGCAATCAGCCCCAGCATTTT. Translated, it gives CASSSGSNQPQHF.

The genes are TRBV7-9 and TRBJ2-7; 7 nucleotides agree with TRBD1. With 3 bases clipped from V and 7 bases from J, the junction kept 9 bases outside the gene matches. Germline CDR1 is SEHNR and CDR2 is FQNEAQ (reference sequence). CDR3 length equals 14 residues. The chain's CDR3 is CASSFQGVTEEQYF. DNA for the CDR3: TGTGCCAGCAGCTTTCAGGGGGTTACGGAAGAGCAGTACTTC.

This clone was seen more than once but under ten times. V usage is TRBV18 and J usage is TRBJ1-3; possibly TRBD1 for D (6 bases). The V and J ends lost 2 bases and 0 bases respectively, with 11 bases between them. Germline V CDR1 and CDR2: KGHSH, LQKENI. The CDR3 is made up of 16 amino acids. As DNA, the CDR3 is TGTGCCAGCTCACCAGCAGGGGCTCACTCTGGAAACACCATATATTTT. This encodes CASSPAGAHSGNTIYF.

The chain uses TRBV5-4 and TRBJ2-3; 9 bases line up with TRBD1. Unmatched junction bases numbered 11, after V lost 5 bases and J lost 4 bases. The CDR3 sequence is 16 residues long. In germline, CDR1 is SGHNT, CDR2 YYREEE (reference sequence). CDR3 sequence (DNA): TGTGCCAGCAGAAGTGAGACAGGGGGTAGCCCAGATACGCAGTATTTT. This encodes CASRSETGGSPDTQYF. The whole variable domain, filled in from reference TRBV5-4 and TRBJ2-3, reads ETGVTQSPTHLIKTRGQQVTLRCSSQSGHNTVSWYQQALGQGPQFIFQYYREEENGRGNFPPRFSGLQFPNYSSELNVNALELDDSALYLCASRSETGGSPDTQYFGPGTRLTVL.

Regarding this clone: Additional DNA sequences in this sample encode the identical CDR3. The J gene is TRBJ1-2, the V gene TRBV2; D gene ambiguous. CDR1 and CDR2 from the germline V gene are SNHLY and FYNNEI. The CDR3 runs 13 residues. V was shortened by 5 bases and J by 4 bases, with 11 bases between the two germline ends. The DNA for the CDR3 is TGTGCCAGCAGTCCCTCAGAGGGCTATGGCTACACCTTC. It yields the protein CASSPSEGYGYTF.

The CDR3, as DNA: TGTGCCAGCAGCCCCTGGACAGAGAATGAGCAGTTCTTC. It is translated as CASSPWTENEQFF. This chain connects TRBV7-9 to TRBJ2-1, with a possible D match to TRBD1 (6 bases). Germline CDR1 and CDR2: SEHNR and FQNEAQ (reference sequence). This CDR3 region has 13 residues. V lost 5 bases to trimming and J lost 7 bases, with 12 bases between them.

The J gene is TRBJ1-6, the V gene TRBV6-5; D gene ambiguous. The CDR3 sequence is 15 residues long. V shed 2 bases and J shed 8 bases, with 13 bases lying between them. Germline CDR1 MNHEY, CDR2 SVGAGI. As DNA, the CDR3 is TGTGCCAGCAGTTACGGGCCATCCCATGATTCACCCCTCCACTTT. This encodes CASSYGPSHDSPLHF.

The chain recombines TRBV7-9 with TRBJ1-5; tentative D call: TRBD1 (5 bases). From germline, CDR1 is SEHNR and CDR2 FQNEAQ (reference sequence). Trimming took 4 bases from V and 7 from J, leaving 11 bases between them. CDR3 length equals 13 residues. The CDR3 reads CASSSDSSQPQHF. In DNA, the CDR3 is TGTGCCAGCAGCTCCGACAGCTCCCAGCCCCAGCATTTT.

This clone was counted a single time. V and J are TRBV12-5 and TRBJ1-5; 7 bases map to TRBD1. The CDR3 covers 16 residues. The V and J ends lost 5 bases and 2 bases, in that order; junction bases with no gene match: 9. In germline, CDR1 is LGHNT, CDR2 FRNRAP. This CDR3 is CASGTPTGTGNQPQHF. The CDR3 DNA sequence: TGTGCTAGTGGTACCCCGACAGGGACCGGCAATCAGCCCCAGCATTTT.

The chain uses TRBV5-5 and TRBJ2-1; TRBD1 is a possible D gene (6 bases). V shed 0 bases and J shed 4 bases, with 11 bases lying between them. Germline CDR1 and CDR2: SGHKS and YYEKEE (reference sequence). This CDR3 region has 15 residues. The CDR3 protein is CASSLVQGQYNEQFF. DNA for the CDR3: TGTGCCAGCAGCTTGGTGCAGGGGCAGTACAATGAGCAGTTCTTC.

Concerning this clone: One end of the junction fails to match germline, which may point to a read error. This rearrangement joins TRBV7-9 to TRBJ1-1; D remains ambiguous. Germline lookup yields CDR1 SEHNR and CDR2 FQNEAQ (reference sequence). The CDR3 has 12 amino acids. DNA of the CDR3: TGTTCCAGCAGCCTGGAGGTCGGTGGGGCTTTCTTT. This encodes CSSSLEVGGAFF.

The CDR3 bases are TGCAGCGTTAACGATGAAGGGAGCTATGGCTACACCTTC. Translating gives CSVNDEGSYGYTF. The chain is built from TRBV29-1 and TRBJ1-2; D call uncertain. V was clipped by 5 bases and J by 4 bases, with 14 bases between them. Germline V gene sequence: CDR1 SQVTM, CDR2 ANQGSEA. This CDR3 contains 13 residues.

CDR3 DNA: TGTGCCAGTAGTATACCGGACTTCAATCAGCCCCAGCATTTT. This encodes CASSIPDFNQPQHF. The chain combines TRBV19 with TRBJ1-5; D remains ambiguous. Deletions cut 2 bases from V and 3 bases from J, with 8 bases between. This CDR3 is built from 14 residues. Germline CDR1 LNHDA, CDR2 SQIVND (reference sequence).

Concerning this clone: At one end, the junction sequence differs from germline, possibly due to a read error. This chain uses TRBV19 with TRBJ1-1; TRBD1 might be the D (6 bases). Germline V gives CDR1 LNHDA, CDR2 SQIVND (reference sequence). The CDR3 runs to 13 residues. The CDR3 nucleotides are TGTGCCAGTAGTCTAGAAGAGGGGGTGGAAGCTTTCTTT. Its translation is CASSLEEGVEAFF. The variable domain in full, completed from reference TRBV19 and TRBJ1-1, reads DGGITQSPKYLFRKEGQNVTLSCEQNLNHDAMYWYRQDPGQGLRLIYYSQIVNDFQKGDIAEGYSVSREKKESFPLTVTSAQKNPTAFYLCASSLEEGVEAFFGQGTRLTVV.

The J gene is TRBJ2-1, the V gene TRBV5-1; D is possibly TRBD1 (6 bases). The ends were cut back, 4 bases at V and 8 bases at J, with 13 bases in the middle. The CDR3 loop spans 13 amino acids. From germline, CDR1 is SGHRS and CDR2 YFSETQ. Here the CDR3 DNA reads TGCGCCAGCAGCCCAACAGGGAATTATGAGCAGTTCTTC. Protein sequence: CASSPTGNYEQFF.

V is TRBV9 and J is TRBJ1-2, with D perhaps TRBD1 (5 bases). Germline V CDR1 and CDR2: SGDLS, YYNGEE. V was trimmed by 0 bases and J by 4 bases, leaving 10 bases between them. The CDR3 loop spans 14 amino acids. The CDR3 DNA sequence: TGTGCCAGCAGCGTAGACCCAGACAGCTATGGCTACACCTTC. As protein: CASSVDPDSYGYTF. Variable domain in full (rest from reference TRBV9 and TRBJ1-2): DSGVTQTPKHLITATGQRVTLRCSPRSGDLSVYWYQQSLDQGLQFLIQYYNGEERAKGNILERFSAQQFPDLHSELNLSSLELGDSALYFCASSVDPDSYGYTFGSGTRLTVV.

In nucleotides, the CDR3 is TGTGCCAGCTCACTGCGACGGGATTTAGCCAAAAACATTCAGTACTTC. Protein sequence: CASSLRRDLAKNIQYF. The chain joins TRBV18 to TRBJ2-4; the D gene is possibly TRBD2 (5 bases). The V gene lost 4 bases and the J gene lost 0 bases, with 13 bases spanning the gap. Germline CDR1 reads KGHSH; CDR2 reads LQKENI. This CDR3 is built from 16 residues.

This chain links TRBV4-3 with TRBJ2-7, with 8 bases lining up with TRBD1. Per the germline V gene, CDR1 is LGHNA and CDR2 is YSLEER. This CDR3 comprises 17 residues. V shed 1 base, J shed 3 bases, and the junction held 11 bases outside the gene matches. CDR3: CASSQVVAGGSSYEQYF. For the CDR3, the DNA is TGCGCCAGCAGCCAAGTGGTCGCAGGGGGCAGTAGCTACGAGCAGTACTTC.

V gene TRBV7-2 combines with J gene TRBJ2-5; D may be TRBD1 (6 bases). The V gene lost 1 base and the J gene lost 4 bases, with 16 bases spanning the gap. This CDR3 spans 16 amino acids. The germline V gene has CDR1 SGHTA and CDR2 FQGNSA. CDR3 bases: TGTGCCAGCAGCTTAGTCCCACGTTCGACAGGAGAGACCCAGTACTTC. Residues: CASSLVPRSTGETQYF.

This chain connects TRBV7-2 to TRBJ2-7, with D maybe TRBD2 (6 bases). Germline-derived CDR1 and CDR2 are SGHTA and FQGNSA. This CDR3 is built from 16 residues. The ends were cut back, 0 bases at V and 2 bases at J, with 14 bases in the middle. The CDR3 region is CASSLAGGSGPYEQYF. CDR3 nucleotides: TGTGCCAGCAGCTTAGCGGGGGGTAGCGGCCCCTACGAGCAGTACTTC.

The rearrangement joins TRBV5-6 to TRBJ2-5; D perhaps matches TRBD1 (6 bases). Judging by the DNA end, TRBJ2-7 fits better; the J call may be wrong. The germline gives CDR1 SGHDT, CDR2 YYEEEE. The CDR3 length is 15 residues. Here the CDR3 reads CASSSEQGVTYEQYF. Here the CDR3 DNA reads TGTGCCAGCAGCTCCGAACAGGGAGTAACCTACGAGCAGTACTTC.

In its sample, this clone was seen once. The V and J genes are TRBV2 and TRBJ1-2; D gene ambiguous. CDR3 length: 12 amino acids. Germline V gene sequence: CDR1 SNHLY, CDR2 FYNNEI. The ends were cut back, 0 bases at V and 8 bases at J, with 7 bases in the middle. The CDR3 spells CASSEARGGYTF. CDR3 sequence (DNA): TGTGCCAGCAGTGAAGCCCGAGGGGGCTACACCTTC.

CDR3 amino acids: CASSLGWGQEADTQYF. The CDR3 DNA follows: TGCGCCAGCAGCTTGGGGTGGGGGCAGGAAGCAGATACGCAGTATTTT. The V gene is TRBV5-1, the J gene TRBJ2-3, with a weak D call TRBD1 (6 bases). The CDR3 loop spans 16 amino acids. V was shortened by 0 bases and J by 4 bases, with 15 bases between the two germline ends. Germline values: CDR1 SGHRS, CDR2 YFSETQ. Together with reference TRBV5-1 and TRBJ2-3, the CDR3 gives the full variable domain: KAGVTQTPRYLIKTRGQQVTLSCSPISGHRSVSWYQQTPGQGLQFLFEYFSETQRNKGNFPGRFSGRQFSNSRSEMNVSTLELGDSALYLCASSLGWGQEADTQYFGPGTRLTVL.

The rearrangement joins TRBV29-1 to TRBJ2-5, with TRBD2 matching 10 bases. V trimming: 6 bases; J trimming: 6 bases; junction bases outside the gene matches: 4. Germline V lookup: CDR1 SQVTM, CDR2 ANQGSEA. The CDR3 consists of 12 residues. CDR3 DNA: TGCAGCGTAGCTACTAGCGGGAAGACCCAGTACTTC. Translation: CSVATSGKTQYF. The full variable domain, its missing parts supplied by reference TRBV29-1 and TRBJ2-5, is SAVISQKPSRDICQRGTSLTIQCQVDSQVTMMFWYRQQPGQSLTLIATANQGSEATYESGFVIDKFPISRPNLTFSTLTVSNMSPEDSSIYLCSVATSGKTQYFGPGTRLLVL.

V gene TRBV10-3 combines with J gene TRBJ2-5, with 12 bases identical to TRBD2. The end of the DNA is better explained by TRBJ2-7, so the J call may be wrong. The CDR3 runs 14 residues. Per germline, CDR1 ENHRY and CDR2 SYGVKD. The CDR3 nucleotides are TGTGCCATCAGAGCTAGCGGGGGGGCCTACGAGCAGTACTTC. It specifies CAIRASGGAYEQYF.

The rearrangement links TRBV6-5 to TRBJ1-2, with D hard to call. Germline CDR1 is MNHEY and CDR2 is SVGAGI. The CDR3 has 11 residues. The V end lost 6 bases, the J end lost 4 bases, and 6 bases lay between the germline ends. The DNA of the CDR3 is TGTGCCAGCAGGTCCCTCTATGGCTACACCTTC. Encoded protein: CASRSLYGYTF.

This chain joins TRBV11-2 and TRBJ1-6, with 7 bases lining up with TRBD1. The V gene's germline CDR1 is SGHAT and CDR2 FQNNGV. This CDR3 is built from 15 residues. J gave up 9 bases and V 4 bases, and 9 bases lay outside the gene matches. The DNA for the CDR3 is TGTGCCAGCAGCTCCCCGGACAGGCCACCTTCACCCCTCCACTTT. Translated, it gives CASSSPDRPPSPLHF.